Reported below is one TCR beta chain. Its antigen is not known. This sample stems from a study of response to subunit inactivated influenza vaccine. Points from the study as a whole: Seasonal influenza vaccination, on each occasion, was suggested by the authors to recruit few new T cells.

Germline V CDR1 and CDR2: SGHVS, FQNEAQ. The V segment lost 5 bases and the J segment 4 bases; nucleotides outside the gene matches: 8. This CDR3 has 16 amino acids. TCRdb analysed the RT-PCR reads with MiXCR anew, one entry per CDR3 protein. The sample shows fewer than 700,000 distinct CDR3 sequences, over 10% of them seen only once. The source of this sequence is a man aged 50 or older who received an inactivated influenza vaccine. The sample in question was PBMCs from blood, obtained 40 to 50 days after vaccination. This chain connects TRBV7-8 to TRBJ2-1, with 10 bases matching TRBD2. Here the CDR3 DNA reads TGTGCCAGCAGCAGAGGACTAGCGGCCGATTACAATGAGCAGTTCTTC. It is translated as CASSRGLAADYNEQFF.